The present T cell receptor beta chain was sequenced within a study of cytomegalovirus exposure and HLA in healthy donors. Study-wide points: Specific recognition of CMV antigens was confirmed in vitro for a few chains (all CMV-associated).

Per germline, CDR1 LNHNV and CDR2 YYDKDF (reference sequence). J lost 0 bases, V lost 4 bases, and 7 bases had no gene match. The CDR3 loop spans 16 amino acids. The study ran its PCR with 60 Vbeta and 13 Jbeta primers. Sequencing used immunoSEQ multiplex PCR; TCRdb keeps in-frame clones, though not all of them. The data show about 19,000 clones, around 80% seen once. A remark on this clone: Its antigen is as yet unknown.

The V call is TRBV15, the J call TRBJ2-3; TRBD2 aligns across 7 bases. The TCR was taken from a human donor in good health. Sequenced: PBMCs. CDR3 bases: TGTGCCACCAGCAAAGAACTAGCGTATAGCACAGATACGCAGTATTTT. Amino acid sequence: CATSKELAYSTDTQYF.